The entry below gives a single TCR beta chain sequence along with its context. Its antigen is not identified. This sample was taken from a study of cytomegalovirus exposure and HLA in healthy donors. Study conclusions and caveats: An analysis was carried out at a later point. It showed that HLA-associated TCR beta chains were more clonally expanded than equally common non-associated chains. Versus the approximately 670-donor mean, an Asian-associated ancestry cluster reportedly showed fewer N-insertions in a later analysis.

There are 14 residues in the CDR3. Trimming pared 3 bases from V and 8 bases from J, leaving 13 bases between. The germline gives CDR1 LGHNA, CDR2 YSLEER. 60 Vbeta and 13 Jbeta primers were used in PCR. Profiled with immunoSEQ multiplex PCR; TCRdb holds only in-frame clones, not every one. Seen here are about 110,000 clones, around 75% observed once, and the top ten hold 0.87%. The sequence was obtained from a young woman in good health and CMV-seronegative. The V and J genes are TRBV4-3 and TRBJ2-2; D ambiguous. Sequencing input: PBMCs. DNA of the CDR3: TGCGCCAGCAGCCAGATATTAAGCGCTGGGGAGCTGTTTTTT. It yields the protein CASSQILSAGELFF.